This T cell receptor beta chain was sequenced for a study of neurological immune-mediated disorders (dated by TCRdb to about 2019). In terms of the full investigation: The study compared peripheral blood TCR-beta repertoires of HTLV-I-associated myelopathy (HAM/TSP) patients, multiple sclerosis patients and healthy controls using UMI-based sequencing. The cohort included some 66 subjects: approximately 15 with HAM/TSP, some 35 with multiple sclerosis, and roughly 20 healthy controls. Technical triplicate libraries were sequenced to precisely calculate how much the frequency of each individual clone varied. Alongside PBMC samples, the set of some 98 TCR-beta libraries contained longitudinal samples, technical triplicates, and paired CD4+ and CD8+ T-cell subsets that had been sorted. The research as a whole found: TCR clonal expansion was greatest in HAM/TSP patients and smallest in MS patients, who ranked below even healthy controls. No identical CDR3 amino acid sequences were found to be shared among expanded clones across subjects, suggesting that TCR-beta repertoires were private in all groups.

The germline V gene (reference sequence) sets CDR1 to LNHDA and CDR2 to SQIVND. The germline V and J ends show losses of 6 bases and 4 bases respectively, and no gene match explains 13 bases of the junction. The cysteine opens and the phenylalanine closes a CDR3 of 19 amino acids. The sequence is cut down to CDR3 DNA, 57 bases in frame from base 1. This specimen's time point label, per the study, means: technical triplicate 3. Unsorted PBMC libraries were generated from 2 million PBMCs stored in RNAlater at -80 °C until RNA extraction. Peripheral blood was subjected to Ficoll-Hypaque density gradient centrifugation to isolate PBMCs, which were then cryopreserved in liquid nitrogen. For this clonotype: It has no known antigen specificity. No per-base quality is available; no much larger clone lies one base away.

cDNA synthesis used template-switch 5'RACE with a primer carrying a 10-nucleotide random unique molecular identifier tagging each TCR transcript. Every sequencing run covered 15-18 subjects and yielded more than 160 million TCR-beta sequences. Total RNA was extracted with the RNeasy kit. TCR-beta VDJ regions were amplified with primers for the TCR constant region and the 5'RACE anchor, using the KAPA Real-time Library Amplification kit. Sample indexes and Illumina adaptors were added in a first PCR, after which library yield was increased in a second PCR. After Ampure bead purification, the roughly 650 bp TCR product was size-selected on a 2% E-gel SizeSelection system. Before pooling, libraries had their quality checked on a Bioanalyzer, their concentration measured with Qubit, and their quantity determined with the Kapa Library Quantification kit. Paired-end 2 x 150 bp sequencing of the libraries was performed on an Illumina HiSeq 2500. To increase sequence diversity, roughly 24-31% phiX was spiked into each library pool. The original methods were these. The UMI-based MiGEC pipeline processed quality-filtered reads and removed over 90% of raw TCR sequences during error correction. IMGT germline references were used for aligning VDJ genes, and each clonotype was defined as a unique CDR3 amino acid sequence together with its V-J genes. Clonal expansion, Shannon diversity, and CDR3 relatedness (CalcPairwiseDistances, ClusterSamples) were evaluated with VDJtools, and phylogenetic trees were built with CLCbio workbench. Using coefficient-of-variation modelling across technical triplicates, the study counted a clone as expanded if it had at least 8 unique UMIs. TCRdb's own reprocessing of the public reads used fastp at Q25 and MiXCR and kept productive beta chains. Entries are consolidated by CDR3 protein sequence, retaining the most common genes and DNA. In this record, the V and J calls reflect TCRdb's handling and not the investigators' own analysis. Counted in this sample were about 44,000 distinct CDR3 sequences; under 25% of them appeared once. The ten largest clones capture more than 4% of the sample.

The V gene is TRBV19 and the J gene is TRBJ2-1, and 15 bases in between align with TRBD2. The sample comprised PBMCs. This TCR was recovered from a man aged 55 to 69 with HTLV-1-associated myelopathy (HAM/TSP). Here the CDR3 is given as CASRTVGLAGGPLYNEQFF. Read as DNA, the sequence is TGTGCCAGTAGGACAGTAGGACTAGCGGGAGGGCCGTTGTACAATGAGCAGTTCTTC.